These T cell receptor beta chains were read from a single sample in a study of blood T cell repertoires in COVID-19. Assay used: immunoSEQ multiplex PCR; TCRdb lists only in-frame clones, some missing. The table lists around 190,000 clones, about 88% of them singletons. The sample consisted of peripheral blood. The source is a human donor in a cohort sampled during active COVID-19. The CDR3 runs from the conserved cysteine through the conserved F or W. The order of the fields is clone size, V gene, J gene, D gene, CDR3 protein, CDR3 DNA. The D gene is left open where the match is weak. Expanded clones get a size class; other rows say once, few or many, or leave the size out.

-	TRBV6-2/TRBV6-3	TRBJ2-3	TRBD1	CASSNRDRVLVGSTDTQYF	TGTGCCAGCAGCAACCGGGACAGGGTGTTGGTCGGTAGCACAGATACGCAGTATTTT
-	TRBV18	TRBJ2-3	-	CASSPQGGIRADTQYF	TGTGCCAGCTCACCGCAAGGAGGGATCCGAGCAGATACGCAGTATTTT
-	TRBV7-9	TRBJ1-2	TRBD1	CASSKTGGPINYGYTF	TGTGCCAGCAGCAAGACAGGGGGCCCGATTAACTATGGCTACACCTTC
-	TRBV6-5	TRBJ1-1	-	CASSTGLGTEAFF	TGTGCCAGCAGCACAGGGTTGGGGACTGAAGCTTTCTTT
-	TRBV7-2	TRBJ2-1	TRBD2	CASSSAPLAGNEQFF	TGTGCCAGCAGCTCCGCCCCGTTAGCGGGGAATGAGCAGTTCTTC
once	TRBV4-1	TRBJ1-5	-	CASSQDWGERGPNQPQHF	TGCGCCAGCAGCCAAGATTGGGGGGAGAGGGGACCCAATCAGCCCCAGCATTTT
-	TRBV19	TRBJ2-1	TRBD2	CASGTSGHEQFF	TGTGCCAGTGGGACTAGCGGCCATGAGCAGTTCTTC
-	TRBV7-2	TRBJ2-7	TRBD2	CASSLRIGGTSGYEQYF	TGTGCCAGCAGCTTAAGAATCGGTGGGACTAGCGGGTACGAGCAGTACTTC
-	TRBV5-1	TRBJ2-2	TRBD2	CASSLLAGAPGELFF	TGCGCCAGCAGCTTGCTAGCGGGAGCCCCCGGGGAGCTGTTTTTT
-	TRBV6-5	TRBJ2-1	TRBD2	CASTLTSGRSEQFF	TGTGCCAGCACCCTGACTAGCGGGAGAAGTGAGCAGTTCTTC
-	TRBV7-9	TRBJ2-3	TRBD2	CASSRAVGLAGGDTQYF	TGTGCCAGCAGCCGAGCGGTGGGACTAGCGGGAGGTGATACGCAGTATTTT
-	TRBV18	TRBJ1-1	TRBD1	CASSPYGTGSTEAFF	TGTGCCAGCTCACCGTACGGGACAGGGTCGACTGAAGCTTTCTTT
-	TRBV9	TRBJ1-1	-	CASSDAGDTEAFF	TGTGCCAGCAGCGACGCAGGGGACACTGAAGCTTTCTTT
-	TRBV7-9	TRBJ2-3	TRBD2	CASRSGLADTQYF	TGTGCCAGCAGATCGGGACTAGCAGATACGCAGTATTTT
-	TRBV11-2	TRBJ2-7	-	CASSLARSTYEQYF	TGTGCCAGCAGCTTAGCCCGGTCTACCTACGAGCAGTACTTC
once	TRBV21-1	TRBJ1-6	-	CASSKARQGSRNSPLHF	TGTGCCAGCAGCAAAGCGAGACAGGGTTCAAGGAATTCACCCCTCCACTTT
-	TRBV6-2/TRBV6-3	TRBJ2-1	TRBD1	CASSYGRQGALSEQFF	TGTGCCAGCAGTTACGGGCGGCAGGGGGCGCTTTCTGAGCAGTTCTTC
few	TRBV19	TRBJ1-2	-	CASKGSANYGYTF	TGTGCCAGTAAGGGGTCAGCTAACTATGGCTACACCTTC
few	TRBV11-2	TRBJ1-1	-	CASSLEDIPNTEAFF	TGTGCCAGCAGCTTAGAGGACATTCCGAACACTGAAGCTTTCTTT
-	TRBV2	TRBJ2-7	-	CASSFPRGESYEQYF	TGTGCCAGCAGTTTCCCCCGGGGAGAAAGCTACGAGCAGTACTTC
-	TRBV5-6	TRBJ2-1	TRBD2	CASSLGLAGLYEQFF	TGTGCCAGCAGCCTGGGACTAGCGGGACTCTATGAGCAGTTCTTC
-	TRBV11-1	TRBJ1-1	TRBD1	CASSFPGQGRAFF	TGTGCCAGCAGCTTTCCGGGACAGGGCCGGGCTTTCTTT
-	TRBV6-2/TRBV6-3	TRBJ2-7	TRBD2	CASSHKRESEQYF	TGTGCCAGCAGCCACAAGCGGGAGTCCGAGCAGTACTTC
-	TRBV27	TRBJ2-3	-	CASSAGTEQYF	TGTGCCAGCAGTGCGGGGACAGAGCAGTATTTT
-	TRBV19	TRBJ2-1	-	CASSISAEGLPYNEQFF	TGTGCCAGTAGTATAAGTGCCGAGGGCCTTCCCTACAATGAGCAGTTCTTC
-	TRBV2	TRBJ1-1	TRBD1	CASRRDRGGTEAFF	TGTGCCAGCAGGAGGGACAGGGGGGGGACTGAAGCTTTCTTT
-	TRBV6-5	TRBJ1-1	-	CASRGDTEAFF	TGTGCCAGCAGGGGAGACACTGAAGCTTTCTTT
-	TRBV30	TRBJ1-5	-	CAWSPGVYQPQHF	TGTGCCTGGAGTCCAGGTGTGTATCAGCCCCAGCATTTT
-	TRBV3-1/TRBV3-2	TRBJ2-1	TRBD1	CASSQDRGSYNEQFF	TGTGCCAGCAGCCAAGACAGGGGGTCCTACAATGAGCAGTTCTTC
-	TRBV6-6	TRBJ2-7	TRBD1	CASSNAGDRGAYEQYF	TGTGCCAGCAGTAACGCCGGAGACAGGGGGGCCTACGAGCAGTACTTC
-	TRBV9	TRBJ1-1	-	CASSVDLNTEAFF	TGTGCCAGCAGCGTAGACTTGAACACTGAAGCTTTCTTT
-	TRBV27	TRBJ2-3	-	CASSPLGFGQDTQYF	TGTGCCAGCAGTCCGCTAGGTTTTGGTCAGGATACGCAGTATTTT
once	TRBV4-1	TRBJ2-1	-	CASSRAPPSEQFF	TGCGCCAGCAGCCGCGCACCGCCTTCTGAGCAGTTCTTC
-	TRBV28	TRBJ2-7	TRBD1	CASSLSKKETGPYEQYF	TGTGCCAGCAGTTTATCAAAAAAGGAGACAGGGCCCTACGAGCAGTACTTC
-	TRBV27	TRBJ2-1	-	CASSVTPVPFNEQFF	TGTGCCAGCAGTGTTACCCCGGTCCCATTCAATGAGCAGTTCTTC
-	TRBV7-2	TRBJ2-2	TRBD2	CASSPRRSGGIRELFF	TGTGCCAGCAGCCCCCGCAGAAGCGGGGGTATCCGGGAGCTGTTTTTT
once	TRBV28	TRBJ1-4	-	CASSLTGEKLFF	TGTGCCAGCAGTTTAACGGGTGAAAAACTGTTTTTT
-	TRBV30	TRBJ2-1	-	CAWMPVYNEQFF	TGTGCCTGGATGCCAGTATACAATGAGCAGTTCTTC
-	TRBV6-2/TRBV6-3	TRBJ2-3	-	CASSRIGGDTQYF	TGTGCCAGCAGTCGTATCGGGGGAGATACGCAGTATTTT
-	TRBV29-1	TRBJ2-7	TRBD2	CSVGRAGGTYEQYF	TGCAGCGTTGGACGAGCGGGAGGGACCTACGAGCAGTACTTC
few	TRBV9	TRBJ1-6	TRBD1	CASSARGQGDSPLHF	TGTGCCAGCAGCGCCCGGGGACAGGGAGATTCACCCCTCCACTTT
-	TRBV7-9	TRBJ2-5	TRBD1	CASSFGTEETQYF	TGTGCCAGCAGCTTCGGGACAGAAGAGACCCAGTACTTC
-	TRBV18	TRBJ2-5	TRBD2	CASSPTSGGQETQYF	TGTGCCAGCTCACCGACTAGCGGGGGCCAAGAGACCCAGTACTTC
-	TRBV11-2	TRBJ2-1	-	CASRRTAGNEQFF	TGTGCCAGCAGACGGACAGCGGGGAATGAGCAGTTCTTC
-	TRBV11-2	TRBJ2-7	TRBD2	CASSSRASGAQYEQYF	TGTGCCAGCAGCTCCCGCGCTAGCGGGGCCCAGTACGAGCAGTACTTC
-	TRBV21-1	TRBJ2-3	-	CACGPAPLQGADTQYF	TGTGCCTGCGGACCTGCGCCTTTACAGGGTGCGGATACGCAGTATTTT
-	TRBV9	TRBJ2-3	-	CASSAFTGRTDTQYF	TGTGCCAGCAGCGCCTTTACAGGGCGCACAGATACGCAGTATTTT
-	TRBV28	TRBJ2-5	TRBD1	CASSWDRGETQYF	TGTGCCAGCAGTTGGGACAGGGGCGAGACCCAGTACTTC
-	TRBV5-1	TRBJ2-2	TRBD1	CASSSGQGFITGELFF	TGCGCCAGCAGCTCGGGACAGGGGTTTATCACCGGGGAGCTGTTTTTT
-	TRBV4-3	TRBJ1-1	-	CASSQDRNTEAFF	TGCGCCAGCAGCCAAGACAGGAACACTGAAGCTTTCTTT
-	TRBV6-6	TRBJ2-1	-	CASAASSSSYNEQFF	TGTGCCAGCGCTGCTAGTTCGAGCTCCTACAATGAGCAGTTCTTC
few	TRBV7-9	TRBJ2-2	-	CASSLDIGELFF	TGTGCCAGCAGCTTAGATATCGGGGAGCTGTTTTTT
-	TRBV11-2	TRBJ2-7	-	CASSLSTGTRRSYEQYF	TGTGCCAGCAGTTTGAGTACCGGGACTCGTCGGTCCTACGAGCAGTACTTC
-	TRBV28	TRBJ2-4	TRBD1	CASSGQDLAKNIQYF	TGTGCCAGCAGTGGACAGGACCTAGCCAAAAACATTCAGTACTTC